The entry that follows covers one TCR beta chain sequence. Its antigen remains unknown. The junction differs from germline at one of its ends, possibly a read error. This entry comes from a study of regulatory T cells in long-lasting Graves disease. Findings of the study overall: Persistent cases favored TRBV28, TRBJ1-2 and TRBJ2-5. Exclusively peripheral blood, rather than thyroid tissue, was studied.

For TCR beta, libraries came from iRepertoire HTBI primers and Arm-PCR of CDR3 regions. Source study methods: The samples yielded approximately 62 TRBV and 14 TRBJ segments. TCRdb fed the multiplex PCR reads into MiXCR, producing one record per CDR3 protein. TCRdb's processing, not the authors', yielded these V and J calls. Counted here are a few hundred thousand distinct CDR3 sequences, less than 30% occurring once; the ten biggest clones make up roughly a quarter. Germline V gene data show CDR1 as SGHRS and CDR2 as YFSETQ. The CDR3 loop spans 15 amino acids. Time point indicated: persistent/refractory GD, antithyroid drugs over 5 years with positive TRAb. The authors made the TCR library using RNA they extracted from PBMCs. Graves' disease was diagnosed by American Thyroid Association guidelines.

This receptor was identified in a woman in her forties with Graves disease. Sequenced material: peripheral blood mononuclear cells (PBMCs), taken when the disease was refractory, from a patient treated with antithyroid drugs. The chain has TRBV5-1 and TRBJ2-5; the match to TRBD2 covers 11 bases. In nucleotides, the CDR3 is TGTGCCAGCAGCTCACTAGCGGGAGAACGAGAGACCCAGTACTTC. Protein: CASSSLAGERETQYF. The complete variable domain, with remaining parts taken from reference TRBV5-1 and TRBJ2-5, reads KAGVTQTPRYLIKTRGQQVTLSCSPISGHRSVSWYQQTPGQGLQFLFEYFSETQRNKGNFPGRFSGRQFSNSRSEMNVSTLELGDSALYLCASSSLAGERETQYFGPGTRLLVL.